These 6 T cell receptor beta chains originate from one sample sequenced in a study of blood T cell repertoires in COVID-19. Sequencing was performed with immunoSEQ multiplex PCR; in TCRdb, only in-frame clones are kept and a portion is missing. The data contain fewer than 150,000 clones, about 90% of them singletons. Sequences were obtained from peripheral blood. The origin of the receptors is a woman between 45 and 65 years old with acute or convalescent COVID-19.

This chain links TRBV6-1 with TRBJ1-2; TRBD1 aligns across 8 bases. This CDR3 has 15 amino acids. Trimming removed 3 bases from V and 7 bases from J; junction bases left unmatched: 10. Germline V gene data show CDR1 as MNHNS and CDR2 as SASEGT. The CDR3 DNA is TGTGCCAGCAGTGATGCCCCAGGGGGCGTAGGTGGCTACACCTTC. Protein product: CASSDAPGGVGGYTF.

Details on this clone: The identical CDR3 is also encoded by other nucleotide sequences in the sample. In DNA, the CDR3 is TGTGCCAGTAGTATGGCAGGGGGGACCTACGAGCAGTACTTC. Translated: CASSMAGGTYEQYF. V is TRBV19 and J is TRBJ2-7; a weak D match, TRBD1 (7 bases). CDR1 is LNHDA, CDR2 SQIVND, per germline (reference sequence). V was cut by 3 bases and J by 2 bases, with 11 bases left in between. This CDR3 region has 14 residues.

J is TRBJ2-1 and V is TRBV28; the match to TRBD1 covers 9 bases. The CDR3 extends over 15 amino acids. The V gene end was trimmed by 5 bases and the J gene end by 2 bases; junction bases not matched to a gene: 4. Germline lookup yields CDR1 MDHEN and CDR2 SYDVKM. CDR3 in amino acids: CASSPTGGPYNEQFF. In DNA, the CDR3 is TGTGCCAGCAGTCCAACAGGGGGCCCCTACAATGAGCAGTTCTTC.

This chain uses TRBV20-1 with TRBJ1-6; the D is unclear. The CDR3 consists of 14 residues. V dropped 3 bases and J dropped 5 bases, with 11 bases sitting between them. Germline V gene sequence: CDR1 DFQATT, CDR2 SNEGSKA (reference sequence). In DNA, the CDR3 is TGCAGTGCTAGTTCGACCGGGGATAATTCACCCCTCCACTTT. Amino acids: CSASSTGDNSPLHF.

The genes are TRBV19 and TRBJ1-1, with 7 bases matching TRBD1. The length of the CDR3 is 14 residues. Per the germline V gene, CDR1 is LNHDA and CDR2 is SQIVND (reference sequence). V gave up 7 bases and J gave up 4 bases; unmatched junction bases: 9. The CDR3 is CASTLTGPGTEAFF. CDR3 in DNA: TGTGCCAGTACTCTGACAGGGCCGGGCACTGAAGCTTTCTTT. Complete variable domain (other parts from reference TRBV19 and TRBJ1-1): DGGITQSPKYLFRKEGQNVTLSCEQNLNHDAMYWYRQDPGQGLRLIYYSQIVNDFQKGDIAEGYSVSREKKESFPLTVTSAQKNPTAFYLCASTLTGPGTEAFFGQGTRLTVV.

The J gene is TRBJ1-5, the V gene TRBV19; the D is unclear. Trimming stripped 0 bases from V and 4 bases from J, with 7 bases between. The CDR3 sequence is 14 residues long. Germline V gene data show CDR1 as LNHDA and CDR2 as SQIVND (reference sequence). CDR3 protein: CASSIDQVNQPQHF. The CDR3 nucleotides read TGTGCCAGTAGTATAGATCAGGTAAATCAGCCCCAGCATTTT.